This note documents a single T cell receptor (beta chain) sequence. The data stem from a study of blood T cell repertoires in COVID-19. V dropped 1 base and J dropped 1; count of bases not matched to a gene: 6. Looked up from germline, CDR1 is KGHSH and CDR2 is LQKENI. The CDR3 has 19 amino acids. Data came from immunoSEQ multiplex PCR; TCRdb stores just in-frame clones and leaves some out. The repertoire holds some 95,000 clones, with less than 90% as singletons. This receptor was identified in an elderly man with active or convalescent COVID-19. Sequenced material: peripheral blood. V is TRBV18 and J is TRBJ2-1; 14 bases are shared with TRBD2. CDR3 residues: CASSPLGTSGSRSYNEQFF. The CDR3 nucleotides read TGTGCCAGCTCACCACTTGGGACTAGCGGGAGTAGATCCTACAATGAGCAGTTCTTC.